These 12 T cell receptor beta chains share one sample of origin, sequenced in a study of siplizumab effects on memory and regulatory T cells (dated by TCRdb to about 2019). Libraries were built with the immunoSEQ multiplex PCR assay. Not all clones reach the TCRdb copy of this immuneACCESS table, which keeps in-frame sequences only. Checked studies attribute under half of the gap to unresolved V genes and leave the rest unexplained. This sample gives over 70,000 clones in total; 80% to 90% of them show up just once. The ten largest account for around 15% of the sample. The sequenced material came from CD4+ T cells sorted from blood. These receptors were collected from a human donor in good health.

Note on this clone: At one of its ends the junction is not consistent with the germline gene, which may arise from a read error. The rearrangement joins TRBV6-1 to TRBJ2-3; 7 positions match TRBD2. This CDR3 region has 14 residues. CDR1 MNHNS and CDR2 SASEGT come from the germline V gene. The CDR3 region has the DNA TGTGCCAGCAGGGAAGCGGGGCGCACAGATACGCAGTATTTT. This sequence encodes CASREAGRTDTQYF.

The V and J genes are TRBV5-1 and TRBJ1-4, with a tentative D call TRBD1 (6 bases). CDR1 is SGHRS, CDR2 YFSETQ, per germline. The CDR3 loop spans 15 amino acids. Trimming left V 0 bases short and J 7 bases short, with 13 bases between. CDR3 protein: CASSLGAGATEKLFF. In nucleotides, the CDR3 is TGCGCCAGCAGCTTGGGAGCAGGGGCGACTGAAAAACTGTTTTTT.

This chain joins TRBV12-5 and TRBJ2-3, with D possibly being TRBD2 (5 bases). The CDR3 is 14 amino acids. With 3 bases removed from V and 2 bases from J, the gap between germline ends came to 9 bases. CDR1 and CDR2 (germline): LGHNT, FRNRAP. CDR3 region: CASGLRTVTDTQYF. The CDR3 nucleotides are TGTGCTAGTGGTTTACGGACTGTCACAGATACGCAGTATTTT.

The CDR3 protein is CAHNSGRGTDTQYF. DNA of the CDR3: TGTGCCCACAATAGCGGGAGGGGGACAGATACGCAGTATTTT. The chain uses TRBV10-3 and TRBJ2-3, with TRBD2 matching over 11 bases. V shed 11 bases and J 3 bases; nucleotides not matched to a gene: 7. Germline CDR1 is ENHRY and CDR2 is SYGVKD. The CDR3 is 14 amino acids.

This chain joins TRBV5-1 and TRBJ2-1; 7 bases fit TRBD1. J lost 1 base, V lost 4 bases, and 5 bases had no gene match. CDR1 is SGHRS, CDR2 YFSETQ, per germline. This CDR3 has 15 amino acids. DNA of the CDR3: TGCGCCAGCAGCCTTAAGGGACAGTCCTACAATGAGCAGTTCTTC. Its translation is CASSLKGQSYNEQFF.

Written as DNA, the CDR3 is TGTGCCAGCAGTTCCCCCCGACAAGCAACTAATGAAAAACTGTTTTTT. Protein product: CASSSPRQATNEKLFF. This chain connects TRBV28 to TRBJ1-4, with unresolved D. V gave up 4 bases and J gave up 0 bases, with 12 bases separating them. The CDR3 spans 16 residues. CDR1 is MDHEN and CDR2 is SYDVKM in the germline V gene. The full variable domain, rest sourced from reference TRBV28 and TRBJ1-4, is DVKVTQSSRYLVKRTGEKVFLECVQDMDHENMFWYRQDPGLGLRLIYFSYDVKMKEKGDIPEGYSVSREKKERFSLILESASTNQTSMYLCASSSPRQATNEKLFFGSGTQLSVL.

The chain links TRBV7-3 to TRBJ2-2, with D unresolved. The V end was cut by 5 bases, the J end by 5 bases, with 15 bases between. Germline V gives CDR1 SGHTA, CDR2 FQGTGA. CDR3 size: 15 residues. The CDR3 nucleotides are TGTGCCAGCAGCCCCGACGGGTACTCAACCGGGGAGCTGTTTTTT. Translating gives CASSPDGYSTGELFF.

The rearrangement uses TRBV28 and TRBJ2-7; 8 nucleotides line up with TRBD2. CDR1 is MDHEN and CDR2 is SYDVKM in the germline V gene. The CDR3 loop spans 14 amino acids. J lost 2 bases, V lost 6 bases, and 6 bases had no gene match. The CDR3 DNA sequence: TGTGCCAGCAGCCGGGGGGGACACCCCTACGAGCAGTACTTC. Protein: CASSRGGHPYEQYF.

This CDR3 is CASSLAVGNGYTF. CDR3 coding DNA: TGTGCCAGCAGCTTAGCAGTGGGTAATGGCTACACCTTC. V and J are TRBV7-2 and TRBJ1-2; D unresolved. Trimming pared 0 bases from V and 6 bases from J, leaving 8 bases between. The CDR3 extends over 13 amino acids. Germline-derived CDR1 and CDR2 are SGHTA and FQGNSA.

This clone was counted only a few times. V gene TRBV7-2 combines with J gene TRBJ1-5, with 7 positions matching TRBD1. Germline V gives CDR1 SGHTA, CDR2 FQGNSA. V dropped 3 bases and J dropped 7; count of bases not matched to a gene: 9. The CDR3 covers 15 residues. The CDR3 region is CASSFSTGSGQPQHF. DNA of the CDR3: TGTGCCAGCAGCTTCTCGACAGGGTCGGGACAGCCCCAGCATTTT.

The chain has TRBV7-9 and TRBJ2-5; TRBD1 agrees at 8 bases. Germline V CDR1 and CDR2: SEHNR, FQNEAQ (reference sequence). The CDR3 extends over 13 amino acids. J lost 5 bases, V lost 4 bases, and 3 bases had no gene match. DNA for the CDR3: TGTGCCAGCAGCTACGGACAGGGCGAGACCCAGTACTTC. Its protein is CASSYGQGETQYF.

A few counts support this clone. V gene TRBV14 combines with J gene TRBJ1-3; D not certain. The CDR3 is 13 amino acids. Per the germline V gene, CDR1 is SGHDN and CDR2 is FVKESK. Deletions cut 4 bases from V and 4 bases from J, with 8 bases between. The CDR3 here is CASSPSGGNTIYF. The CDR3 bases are TGTGCCAGCAGCCCATCGGGAGGAAACACCATATATTTT. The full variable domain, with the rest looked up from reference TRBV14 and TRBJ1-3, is EAGVTQFPSHSVIEKGQTVTLRCDPISGHDNLYWYRRVMGKEIKFLLHFVKESKQDESGMPNNRFLAERTGGTYSTLKVQPAELEDSGVYFCASSPSGGNTIYFGEGSWLTVV.